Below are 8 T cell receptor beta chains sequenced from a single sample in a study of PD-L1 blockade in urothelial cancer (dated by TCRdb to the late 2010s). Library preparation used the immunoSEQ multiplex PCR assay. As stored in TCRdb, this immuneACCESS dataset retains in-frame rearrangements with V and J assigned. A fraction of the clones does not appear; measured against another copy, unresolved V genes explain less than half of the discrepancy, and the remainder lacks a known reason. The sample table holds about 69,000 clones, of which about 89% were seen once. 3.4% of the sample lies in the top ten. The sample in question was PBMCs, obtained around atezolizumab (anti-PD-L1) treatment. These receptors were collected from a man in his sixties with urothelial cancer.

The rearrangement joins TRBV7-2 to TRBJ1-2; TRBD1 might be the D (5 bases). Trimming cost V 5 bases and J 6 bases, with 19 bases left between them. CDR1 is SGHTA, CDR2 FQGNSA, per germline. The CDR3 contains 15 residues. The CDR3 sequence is CASSPIVQDSNGYTF. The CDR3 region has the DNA TGTGCCAGCAGCCCTATCGTACAGGATTCGAATGGCTACACCTTC.

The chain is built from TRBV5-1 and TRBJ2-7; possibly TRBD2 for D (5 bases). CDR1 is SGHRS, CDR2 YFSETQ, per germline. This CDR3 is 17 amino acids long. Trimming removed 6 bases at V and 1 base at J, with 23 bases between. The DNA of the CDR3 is TGCGCCAGCAAACTGAGGGAAAGAAGGGAAGGTTCCTACGAGCAGTACTTC. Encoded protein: CASKLRERREGSYEQYF.

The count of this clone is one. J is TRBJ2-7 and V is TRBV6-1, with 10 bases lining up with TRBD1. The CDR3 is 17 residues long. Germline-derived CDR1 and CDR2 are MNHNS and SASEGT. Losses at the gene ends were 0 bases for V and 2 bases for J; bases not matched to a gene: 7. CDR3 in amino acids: CASSEAGRDRGTYEQYF. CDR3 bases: TGTGCCAGCAGTGAAGCTGGGCGGGACAGGGGAACCTACGAGCAGTACTTC.

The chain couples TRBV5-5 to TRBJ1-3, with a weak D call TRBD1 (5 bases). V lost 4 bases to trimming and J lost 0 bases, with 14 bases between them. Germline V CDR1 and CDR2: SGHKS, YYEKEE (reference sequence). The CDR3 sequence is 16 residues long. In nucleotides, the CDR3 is TGTGCCAGCAGCCCCCCAGGCGGGGGCTCTGGAAACACCATATATTTT. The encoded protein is CASSPPGGGSGNTIYF.

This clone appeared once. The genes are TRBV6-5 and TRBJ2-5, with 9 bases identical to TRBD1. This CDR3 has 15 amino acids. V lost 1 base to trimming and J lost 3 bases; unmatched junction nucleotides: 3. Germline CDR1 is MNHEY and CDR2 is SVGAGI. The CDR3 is CASSYLGQGEETQYF. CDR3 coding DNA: TGTGCCAGCAGTTACTTGGGACAGGGCGAAGAGACCCAGTACTTC.

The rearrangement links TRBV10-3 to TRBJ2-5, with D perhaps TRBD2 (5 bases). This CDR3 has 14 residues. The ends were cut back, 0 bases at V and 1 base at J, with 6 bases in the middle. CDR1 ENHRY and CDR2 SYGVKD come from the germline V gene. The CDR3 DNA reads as TGTGCCATCAGTGAGTCCGGGATCCAAGAGACCCAGTACTTC. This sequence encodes CAISESGIQETQYF.

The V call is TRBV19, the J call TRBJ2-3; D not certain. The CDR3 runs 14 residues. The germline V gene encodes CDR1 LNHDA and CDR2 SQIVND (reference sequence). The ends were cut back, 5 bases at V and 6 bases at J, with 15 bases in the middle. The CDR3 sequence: CASSPLGPEDTQYF. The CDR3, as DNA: TGTGCCAGTAGTCCGCTCGGCCCGGAGGATACGCAGTATTTT.

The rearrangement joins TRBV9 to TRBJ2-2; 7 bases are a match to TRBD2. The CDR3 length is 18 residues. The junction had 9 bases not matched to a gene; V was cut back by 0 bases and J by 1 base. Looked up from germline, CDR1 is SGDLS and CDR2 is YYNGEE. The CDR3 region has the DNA TGTGCCAGCAGCGTAGAGCGGGGTTCACACCTGAACACCGGGGAGCTGTTTTTT. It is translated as CASSVERGSHLNTGELFF.